Following are 27 T cell receptor beta chains from one sample sequenced in a study of beta chain features in type 1 diabetes. Expressed TCRB transcripts were sequenced, since all the RNA that had been isolated was reverse transcribed. Generated by immunoSEQ multiplex PCR, the TCRdb table keeps only in-frame clones and is missing some. The data hold about 320,000 clones, with 14% observed a single time. The sample comprised central memory CD4+ T cells from blood. These receptors were collected from a man aged 25-40 years in good health.

There are a few counts of this clone. V gene TRBV4-1 combines with J gene TRBJ2-7; TRBD2 might be the D (6 bases). This CDR3 comprises 13 residues. CDR1 and CDR2 from the germline V gene are MGHRA and YSYEKL. V lost 5 bases and J 5 bases, leaving 13 bases between the germline ends. This CDR3 reads CASSTGLADEQYV. The CDR3 DNA is TGCGCCAGCAGCACGGGACTTGCGGACGAGCAGTACGTC.

This clone has just a few counts. The gene calls are TRBV10-3 and TRBJ1-2; TRBD1 matches 7 bases. The CDR3 length is 16 residues. With V trimmed by 2 bases and J by 0 bases, 6 bases remained unmatched. From germline, CDR1 is ENHRY and CDR2 SYGVKD. The CDR3 spells CAISEPGDRSNYGYTF. The CDR3 bases are TGTGCCATCAGTGAGCCCGGGGACAGATCTAACTATGGCTACACCTTC.

This clone has at least ten counts. The gene calls are TRBV4-3 and TRBJ2-1; D gene uncertain. The germline gives CDR1 LGHNA, CDR2 YSLEER. There are 15 residues in the CDR3. V lost 0 bases to trimming and J lost 2 bases, with 8 bases between them. CDR3 loop: CASSQDRVTYNEQFF. CDR3 DNA sequence: TGCGCCAGCAGCCAAGATCGAGTGACCTACAATGAGCAGTTCTTC.

The chain is built from TRBV30 and TRBJ1-2; D is unresolved. With 5 bases removed from V and 4 bases from J, the gap between germline ends came to 11 bases. The CDR3 runs to 12 residues. Looked up from germline, CDR1 is GTSNPN and CDR2 is SVGIG (reference sequence). As DNA, the CDR3 is TGTGCCTGGCAGCCCGAGGGCTATGGCTACACCTTC. Translated, it gives CAWQPEGYGYTF. Based on the CDR3 plus reference TRBV30 and TRBJ1-2, the full variable domain is SQTIHQWPATLVQPVGSPLSLECTVEGTSNPNLYWYRQAAGRGLQLLFYSVGIGQISSEVPQNLSASRPQDRQFILSSKKLLLSDSGFYLCAWQPEGYGYTFGSGTRLTVV.

This clone appeared a few times. CDR3 residues: CASSYAGYTEAFF. As DNA, the CDR3 is TGTGCCAGCAGTTACGCGGGCTACACTGAAGCTTTCTTT. The V call is TRBV6-5, the J call TRBJ1-1; D gene uncertain. Germline V gene data show CDR1 as MNHEY and CDR2 as SVGAGI. Trimming removed 2 bases from V and 3 bases from J, with 7 bases in between. The CDR3 is made up of 13 amino acids.

The chain is built from TRBV7-2 and TRBJ2-3; D is unresolved. Germline V CDR1 and CDR2: SGHTA, FQGNSA. V was cut by 5 bases and J by 2 bases, with 14 bases left in between. This CDR3 region has 15 residues. The CDR3 loop reads CASSPPRSHTDTQYF. In DNA form, the CDR3 reads TGTGCCAGCAGCCCGCCGAGGAGTCACACAGATACGCAGTATTTT.

The genes are TRBV15 and TRBJ2-5; the D is unclear. Trimming left V 0 bases short and J 3 bases short, with 5 bases between. CDR1 and CDR2 (germline): LNHNV, YYDKDF (reference sequence). CDR3 length: 13 residues. The chain's CDR3 is CATSRDKEETQYF. The DNA of the CDR3 is TGTGCCACCAGCAGAGATAAAGAAGAGACCCAGTACTTC.

This clone turned up a few times. DNA of the CDR3: TGTGCCTGGAGCCGAACAGGGACAAATGGCTACACCTTC. This codes for CAWSRTGTNGYTF. V usage is TRBV30 and J usage is TRBJ1-2, with D tentatively TRBD1 (6 bases). Germline lookup yields CDR1 GTSNPN and CDR2 SVGIG (reference sequence). The CDR3 consists of 13 residues. V lost 3 bases to trimming and J lost 6 bases, with 14 bases between them.

The chain links TRBV5-4 to TRBJ1-1, with D hard to call. The V gene's germline CDR1 is SGHNT and CDR2 YYREEE (reference sequence). CDR3 length: 13 residues. Trimming stripped 1 base from V and 3 bases from J, with 7 bases between. The CDR3 spells CASSLRRDTEAFF. The CDR3 nucleotides read TGTGCCAGCAGCTTGAGGCGGGACACTGAAGCTTTCTTT.

This clone has just a few counts. The rearrangement links TRBV6-6 to TRBJ2-7, with 9 nucleotides matching TRBD2. The CDR3 loop spans 14 amino acids. Germline V CDR1 and CDR2: MNHNY, SVGAGI (reference sequence). V shed 10 bases, J shed 0 bases, and the junction held 7 bases outside the gene matches. The CDR3 DNA reads as TGTGCCACTCATGCGGGGGGGAGCTCCTACGAGCAGTACTTC. Its translation is CATHAGGSSYEQYF.

This chain uses TRBV7-9 with TRBJ1-1; D ambiguous. V was clipped by 1 base and J by 1 base, with 7 bases between them. Germline V gene data show CDR1 as SEHNR and CDR2 as FQNEAQ (reference sequence). The CDR3 has 14 amino acids. CDR3 in amino acids: CASSLGAQNTEAFF. The CDR3 DNA follows: TGTGCCAGCAGCTTAGGGGCCCAGAACACTGAAGCTTTCTTT. The full variable domain, rest sourced from reference TRBV7-9 and TRBJ1-1, is DTGVSQNPRHKITKRGQNVTFRCDPISEHNRLYWYRQTLGQGPEFLTYFQNEAQLEKSRLLSDRFSAERPKGSFSTLEIQRTEQGDSAMYLCASSLGAQNTEAFFGQGTRLTVV.

The gene calls are TRBV6-6 and TRBJ1-2; weak D call: TRBD1 (5 bases). In germline, CDR1 is MNHNY, CDR2 SVGAGI (reference sequence). This CDR3 contains 12 residues. The germline V and J ends were trimmed by 7 bases and 7 bases, with 13 bases remaining between them. CDR3 bases: TGTGCCAGCACCCGGACAAATAGTGGCTACACCTTC. This codes for CASTRTNSGYTF.

The chain has TRBV7-2 and TRBJ1-1; D uncertain. Trimming left V 2 bases short and J 6 bases short, with 4 bases between. The CDR3 runs 11 residues. CDR1 is SGHTA and CDR2 is FQGNSA in the germline V gene. The CDR3 reads CASSLRSEAFF. As DNA, the CDR3 is TGTGCCAGCAGCTTAAGATCTGAAGCTTTCTTT.

The chain carries TRBV6-1 and TRBJ2-1; the D gene is possibly TRBD1 (6 bases). The CDR3 covers 13 residues. CDR1 and CDR2 (germline): MNHNS, SASEGT. The V end lost 6 bases, the J end lost 2 bases, and 8 bases lay between the germline ends. CDR3 region: CASSHRAYNEQFF. The CDR3 coding sequence is TGTGCCAGCAGCCACAGGGCCTACAATGAGCAGTTCTTC.

This clone has more than one count but fewer than ten. This chain links TRBV2 with TRBJ2-7; D unclear. Germline CDR1 reads SNHLY; CDR2 reads FYNNEI. The length of the CDR3 is 14 residues. The V end lost 6 bases, the J end lost 0 bases, and 12 bases lay between the germline ends. CDR3 DNA: TGTGCCAGCAGGCGTGGTAGCTTCTCCTACGAGCAGTACTTC. Residues: CASRRGSFSYEQYF.

This clone was seen more than once but under ten times. This chain uses TRBV11-3 with TRBJ2-1; D is unresolved. V was clipped by 5 bases and J by 4 bases, with 9 bases between them. The CDR3 runs 13 residues. CDR1 is SGHNT and CDR2 is YENEEA in the germline V gene. The CDR3 sequence: CASSEPSYNEQFF. The CDR3 region has the DNA TGTGCCAGCAGCGAGCCGTCTTACAATGAGCAGTTCTTC.

The rearrangement links TRBV7-3 to TRBJ2-3; 12 bases agree with TRBD2. Germline V gene sequence: CDR1 SGHTA, CDR2 FQGTGA. This CDR3 has 16 amino acids. With 4 bases clipped from V and 2 bases from J, the junction kept 4 bases outside the gene matches. As DNA, the CDR3 is TGTGCCAGCAGCTCACGGACTAGCGGGAACACAGATACGCAGTATTTT. Protein sequence: CASSSRTSGNTDTQYF.

The chain is built from TRBV7-8 and TRBJ1-2; D possibly corresponds to TRBD1 (5 bases). The CDR3 is 12 residues long. Trimming stripped 3 bases from V and 6 bases from J, with 8 bases between. Germline V gives CDR1 SGHVS, CDR2 FQNEAQ. CDR3 amino acids: CASSFSGNGYTF. In nucleotides, the CDR3 is TGTGCCAGCAGCTTTTCAGGGAATGGCTACACCTTC.

This clone has only a few counts. The gene calls are TRBV2 and TRBJ1-3, with D unclear. V dropped 5 bases and J dropped 1 base, with 9 bases sitting between them. Germline CDR1 is SNHLY and CDR2 is FYNNEI. The CDR3 is made up of 14 amino acids. CDR3: CASSRVRSGNTIYF. The DNA of the CDR3 is TGTGCCAGCAGTCGGGTCAGGTCTGGAAACACCATATATTTT.

The chain combines TRBV5-4 with TRBJ1-2, with D hard to call. Germline CDR1 is SGHNT and CDR2 is YYREEE (reference sequence). The ends were cut back, 2 bases at V and 4 bases at J, with 12 bases in the middle. The CDR3 runs to 14 residues. The CDR3 DNA reads as TGTGCCAGCAGCTTAGCCGGGCTAGGCTATGGCTACACCTTC. Translating gives CASSLAGLGYGYTF.

There are a few counts of this clone. The chain has TRBV30 and TRBJ1-1; the match to TRBD1 covers 8 bases. Per the germline V gene, CDR1 is GTSNPN and CDR2 is SVGIG (reference sequence). The V segment lost 4 bases and the J segment 4 bases; nucleotides outside the gene matches: 8. This CDR3 region has 14 residues. CDR3 sequence reads: CAWTGGVYGTEAFF. CDR3 nucleotide sequence: TGTGCCTGGACAGGGGGCGTTTATGGCACTGAAGCTTTCTTT.

V and J are TRBV6-1 and TRBJ1-3; D may be TRBD1 (6 bases). The CDR3 sequence is 15 residues long. CDR1 is MNHNS, CDR2 SASEGT, per germline. Trimming removed 11 bases from V and 2 bases from J, with 19 bases in between. The CDR3: CASSKGGGTGNTIYF. The CDR3 DNA sequence: TGTGCCTCCTCGAAGGGAGGGGGTACTGGAAACACCATATATTTT.

This clone was counted only a few times. DNA of the CDR3: TGTGCCAGCAGCTTGATAGAGAACACTGAAGCTTTCTTT. Translated, it gives CASSLIENTEAFF. The chain couples TRBV5-4 to TRBJ1-1; D unclear. The CDR3 extends over 13 amino acids. CDR1 SGHNT and CDR2 YYREEE come from the germline V gene (reference sequence). V was cut by 1 base and J by 1 base, with 5 bases left in between.

This clone was counted a few times. This chain links TRBV6-1 with TRBJ2-5, with a weak D call TRBD1 (6 bases). The CDR3 consists of 13 residues. Trimming left V 8 bases short and J 2 bases short, with 12 bases between. Germline V gene lookup returns CDR1 MNHNS and CDR2 SASEGT. This CDR3 is CASQGHQQETQYF. DNA of the CDR3: TGTGCCAGCCAGGGACACCAGCAAGAGACCCAGTACTTC.

This chain connects TRBV30 to TRBJ1-4; D unclear. Germline assignment: CDR1 GTSNPN and CDR2 SVGIG (reference sequence). Trimming shortened V by 3 bases and J by 8 bases, and 10 bases separated the two germline ends. This CDR3 spans 12 amino acids. CDR3 residues: CAWSPTVEKLFF. For the CDR3, the DNA is TGTGCCTGGAGCCCCACGGTGGAAAAACTGTTTTTT. The full variable domain, completed using reference TRBV30 and TRBJ1-4, is SQTIHQWPATLVQPVGSPLSLECTVEGTSNPNLYWYRQAAGRGLQLLFYSVGIGQISSEVPQNLSASRPQDRQFILSSKKLLLSDSGFYLCAWSPTVEKLFFGSGTQLSVL.

This clone was counted between two and nine times. V usage is TRBV30 and J usage is TRBJ1-3; maybe TRBD1 (5 bases). CDR1 and CDR2 (germline): GTSNPN, SVGIG (reference sequence). The CDR3 length is 13 residues. Trimming stripped 4 bases from V and 9 bases from J, with 16 bases between. The CDR3 bases are TGTGCCTGGACAATGGGGCACGTCGGCACCATATATTTT. Translation: CAWTMGHVGTIYF.

CDR3 loop: CASENLTLVQQYF. The CDR3 region has the DNA TGTGCCAGCGAAAATTTAACCCTAGTACAGCAGTATTTT. The rearrangement uses TRBV7-9 and TRBJ2-3; D is unclear. The length of the CDR3 is 13 residues. V gave up 8 bases and J gave up 11 bases, with 20 bases separating them. Looked up from germline, CDR1 is SEHNR and CDR2 is FQNEAQ (reference sequence).